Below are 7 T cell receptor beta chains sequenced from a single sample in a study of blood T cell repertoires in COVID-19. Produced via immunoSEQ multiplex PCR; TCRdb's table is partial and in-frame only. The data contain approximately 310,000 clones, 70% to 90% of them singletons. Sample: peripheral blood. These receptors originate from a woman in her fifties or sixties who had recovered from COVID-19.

The CDR3 loop is CASSSGTSGVLEQFF. The CDR3 nucleotides read TGTGCCAGCAGCTCCGGGACTAGCGGGGTTCTTGAGCAGTTCTTC. The chain has TRBV11-2 and TRBJ2-1; 13 nucleotides align to TRBD2. CDR3 length equals 15 residues. With V trimmed by 4 bases and J by 9 bases, 6 bases remained unmatched. Germline V lookup: CDR1 SGHAT, CDR2 FQNNGV.

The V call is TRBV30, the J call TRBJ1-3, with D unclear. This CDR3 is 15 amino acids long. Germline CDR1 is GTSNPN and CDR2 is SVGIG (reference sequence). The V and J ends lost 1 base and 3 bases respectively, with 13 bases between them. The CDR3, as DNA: TGTGCCTGGAGTGACCCGCGGGGTGGTGGAAACACCATATATTTT. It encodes CAWSDPRGGGNTIYF. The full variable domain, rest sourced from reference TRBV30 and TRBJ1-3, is SQTIHQWPATLVQPVGSPLSLECTVEGTSNPNLYWYRQAAGRGLQLLFYSVGIGQISSEVPQNLSASRPQDRQFILSSKKLLLSDSGFYLCAWSDPRGGGNTIYFGEGSWLTVV.

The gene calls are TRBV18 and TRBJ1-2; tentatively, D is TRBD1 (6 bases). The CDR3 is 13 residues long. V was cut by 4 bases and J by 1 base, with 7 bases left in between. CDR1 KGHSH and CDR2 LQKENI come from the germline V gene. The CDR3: CASSLDSNYGYTF. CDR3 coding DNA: TGTGCCAGCTCACTGGACAGTAACTATGGCTACACCTTC.

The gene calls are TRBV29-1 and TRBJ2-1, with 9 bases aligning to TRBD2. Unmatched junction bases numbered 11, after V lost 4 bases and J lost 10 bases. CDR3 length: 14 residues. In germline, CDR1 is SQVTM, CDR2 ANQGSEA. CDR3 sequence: CSVGGRGGLGEQFF. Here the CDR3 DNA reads TGCAGCGTTGGAGGGCGGGGGGGCCTAGGAGAGCAGTTCTTC.

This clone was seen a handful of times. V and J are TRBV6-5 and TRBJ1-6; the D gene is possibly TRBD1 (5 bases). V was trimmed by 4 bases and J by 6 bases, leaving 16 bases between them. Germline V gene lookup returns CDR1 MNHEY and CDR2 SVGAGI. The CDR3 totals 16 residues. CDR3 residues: CASSSLQGRGNSPLHF. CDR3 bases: TGTGCCAGCAGTTCACTTCAGGGTAGGGGTAATTCACCCCTCCACTTT.

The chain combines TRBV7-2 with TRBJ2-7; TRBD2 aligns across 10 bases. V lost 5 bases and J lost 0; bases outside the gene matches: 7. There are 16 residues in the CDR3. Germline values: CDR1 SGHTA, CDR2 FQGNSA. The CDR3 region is CASSVLAGGGSYEQYF. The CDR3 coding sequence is TGTGCCAGCAGCGTCTTAGCGGGAGGTGGCTCCTACGAGCAGTACTTC.

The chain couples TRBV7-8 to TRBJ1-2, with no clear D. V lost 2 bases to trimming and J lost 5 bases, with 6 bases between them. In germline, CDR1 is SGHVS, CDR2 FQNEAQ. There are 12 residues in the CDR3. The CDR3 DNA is TGTGCCAGCAGCTTATCGGGGTATGGCTACACCTTC. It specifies CASSLSGYGYTF. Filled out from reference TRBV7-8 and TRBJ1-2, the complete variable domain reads GAGVSQSPRYKVAKRGQDVALRCDPISGHVSLFWYQQALGQGPEFLTYFQNEAQLDKSGLPSDRFFAERPEGSVSTLKIQRTQQEDSAVYLCASSLSGYGYTFGSGTRLTVV.